The clone carrying this T cell receptor beta chain was found a few times. Its antigen is unidentified. Template switching introduced a universal primer site, and the cDNA bore unique molecular identifiers. TCRdb reprocessed the 5' RACE reads with MiXCR, giving one entry per CDR3 protein. Among 210,000 or so distinct CDR3 sequences, 15% were seen once, and the ten largest hold over 35%. This sample was taken from a study of identical twins. Whole-study findings and limits: For out-of-frame beta sequences, excess twin sharing was weaker. Modelling approaches yielded underestimates of out-of-frame TCR alpha sharing between monozygotic twins.

With V trimmed by 2 bases and J by 9 bases, 20 bases remained unmatched. CDR3 length equals 18 residues. Looked up from germline, CDR1 is SQVTM and CDR2 is ANQGSEA. These data also featured in a second study, about T cells expressing NK-cell markers. Turning to that study: All TCR beta repertoires analysed originated from sorted CD3+CD56+NKG2C+, CD3+CD56+NKG2C- and CD3+CD56-NKG2C+ T cells.

This receptor was obtained from a woman under 30 in good health. The material sequenced was CD8+ T cells sorted from blood. The V call is TRBV29-1, the J call TRBJ2-1; TRBD2 matches 9 bases. The CDR3 DNA sequence: TGCAGCGTTGAAAAGGTTCGGGTGGCGGGAGGGCCGAGTGGTGAGCAGTTCTTC. Its translation is CSVEKVRVAGGPSGEQFF.